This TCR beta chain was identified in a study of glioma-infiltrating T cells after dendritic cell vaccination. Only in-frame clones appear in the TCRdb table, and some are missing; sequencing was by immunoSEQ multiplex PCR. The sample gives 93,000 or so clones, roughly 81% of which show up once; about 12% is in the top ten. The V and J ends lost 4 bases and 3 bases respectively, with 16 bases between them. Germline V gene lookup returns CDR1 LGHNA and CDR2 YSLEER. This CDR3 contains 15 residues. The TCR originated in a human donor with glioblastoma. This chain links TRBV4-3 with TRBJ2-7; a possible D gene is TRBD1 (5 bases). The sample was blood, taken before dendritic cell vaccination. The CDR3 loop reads CASSPSRGLHYEQYF. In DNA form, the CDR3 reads TGCGCCAGCAGCCCTTCTAGGGGTTTACACTACGAGCAGTACTTC.